A selection of T cell receptor beta chains follows, all from one sample in a study of T-cell memory formation after mild COVID-19. Each CDR3 protein gets one entry after TCRdb re-called the 5' RACE reads with MiXCR. The sample shows some 410,000 distinct CDR3 sequences, around a quarter of them seen only once. The sample comprised PBMCs or a T cell subset sorted from them (not recorded which). These receptors were obtained from an adult woman who had mild COVID-19 (a few samples of this study predate the infection). Cell type and time point are not known. Each CDR3 is given with its conserved first and last residue. A D gene is named only where the DNA matches it firmly. Rows may omit the clone size; those that give it use once, few, many or a size class.

abundance	j_gene	d_gene	v_gene	CDR3aa	CDR3nt
many	TRBJ2-6	TRBD2	TRBV7-2	CASSPRGRPLFSGANVLTF	TGTGCCAGCAGCCCTCGCGGGAGGCCCCTCTTCTCTGGGGCCAACGTCCTGACTTTC
few	TRBJ1-6	TRBD1	TRBV13	CASSIQTGDNSPLHF	TGTGCCAGCAGCATCCAGACAGGGGATAATTCACCCCTCCACTTT
few	TRBJ1-1	TRBD1	TRBV5-1	CASSLGPVAGGSNTEAFF	TGCGCCAGCAGCTTGGGACCCGTGGCAGGGGGCTCGAACACTGAAGCTTTCTTT
.	TRBJ1-1	TRBD1	TRBV7-3	CASSLDGQGLTEAFF	TGTGCCAGCAGCTTAGACGGACAGGGGCTCACTGAAGCTTTCTTT
once	TRBJ2-7	TRBD1	TRBV4-2	CASSHGTGGSYEQYF	TGTGCCAGCAGCCATGGGACAGGGGGATCCTACGAGCAGTACTTC
.	TRBJ1-1	.	TRBV10-3	CAISGRGLNTEAFF	TGTGCCATCAGTGGAAGGGGACTGAACACTGAAGCTTTCTTT
few	TRBJ2-1	.	TRBV9	CASSPQGGTAGYNEQFF	TGTGCCAGCAGCCCCCAAGGTGGAACAGCAGGATACAATGAGCAGTTCTTC
.	TRBJ2-3	TRBD2	TRBV6-4	CAKPLAGGLVTDTQYF	TGTGCCAAGCCCTTAGCGGGGGGGCTTGTCACAGATACGCAGTATTTT
.	TRBJ1-6	TRBD1	TRBV27	CASSSFGQVASPLHF	TGTGCCAGCAGTTCCTTCGGACAGGTGGCTTCACCCCTCCACTTT
few	TRBJ2-7	.	TRBV5-6	CASSFGGTDYEQYF	TGTGCCAGCAGCTTTGGCGGCACCGACTACGAGCAGTACTTC
.	TRBJ1-1	.	TRBV5-8	CASSARWQSTEAFF	TGTGCCAGCAGCGCAAGGTGGCAGTCCACTGAAGCTTTCTTT
.	TRBJ2-3	TRBD2	TRBV7-9	CASSTSGSHRRTDTQYF	TGTGCCAGCAGCACTAGCGGGAGTCATCGCCGCACAGATACGCAGTATTTT
many	TRBJ2-2	.	TRBV6-5	CASSYSLNTGELFF	TGTGCCAGCAGTTACTCGTTGAACACCGGGGAGCTGTTTTTT
few	TRBJ2-3	TRBD2	TRBV12-3/TRBV12-4	CASSLAPGLAGLSTDTQYF	TGTGCCAGCAGTTTAGCCCCTGGACTAGCGGGGCTTTCCACAGATACGCAGTATTTT
.	TRBJ1-1	.	TRBV6-2/TRBV6-3	CASSPIMNTEAFF	TGTGCCAGCAGCCCCATAATGAACACTGAAGCTTTCTTT
few	TRBJ2-1	.	TRBV20-1	CSAEQGVAPDNEQFF	TGCAGTGCGGAACAGGGAGTAGCGCCTGACAATGAGCAGTTCTTC
few	TRBJ1-5	.	TRBV4-2	CASSQDYRQGSRNQPQHF	TGTGCCAGCAGCCAAGACTATAGGCAAGGGTCCCGCAATCAGCCCCAGCATTTT
few	TRBJ2-3	TRBD1	TRBV9	CASSASTGLGSDTQYF	TGTGCCAGCAGCGCATCGACAGGGTTAGGGTCAGATACGCAGTATTTT
many	TRBJ2-1	.	TRBV6-4	CASSEGSHPNEQFF	TGTGCCAGCAGTGAGGGCAGCCACCCCAATGAGCAGTTCTTC
few	TRBJ2-6	.	TRBV7-6	CASSLQSGANVLTF	TGTGCCAGCAGCTTACAATCTGGGGCCAACGTCCTGACTTTC
.	TRBJ2-3	.	TRBV29-1	CSVAPTGVKAATQYF	TGCAGCGTCGCCCCGACGGGCGTCAAGGCGGCTACGCAGTATTTT
once	TRBJ1-1	.	TRBV6-2/TRBV6-3	CASSYVGTGEAFF	TGTGCCAGCAGTTACGTGGGAACGGGTGAAGCTTTCTTT
few	TRBJ2-2	TRBD2	TRBV2	CASSGLGSSGVQNTGELFF	TGTGCCAGCAGTGGGCTGGGGTCTAGCGGGGTTCAGAACACCGGGGAGCTGTTTTTT
few	TRBJ2-7	.	TRBV7-9	CASRPDSPSYEQYF	TGTGCCAGCAGACCCGACTCTCCCTCCTACGAGCAGTACTTC
.	TRBJ1-2	.	TRBV7-6	CASSLEITVDGYTF	TGTGCCAGCAGCTTAGAGATTACAGTTGATGGCTACACCTTC
.	TRBJ2-5	.	TRBV27	CASSPGTGVPSETQYF	TGTGCCAGCAGTCCCGGGACCGGGGTCCCAAGCGAGACCCAGTACTTC
.	TRBJ1-5	.	TRBV6-6	CASSGHPGVNQPQHF	TGTGCCAGCAGTGGACATCCAGGGGTCAATCAGCCCCAGCATTTT
few	TRBJ1-2	.	TRBV24-1	CATSDIGTSYGYTF	TGTGCCACCAGTGATATCGGGACAAGCTATGGCTACACCTTC
once	TRBJ2-3	.	TRBV10-3	CAISDKAGTDTQYF	TGTGCCATCAGTGATAAGGCAGGCACAGATACGCAGTATTTT
.	TRBJ2-7	.	TRBV3-1	CASARAENHEQYF	TGTGCCAGCGCCCGGGCAGAGAACCACGAGCAGTACTTC
.	TRBJ2-5	TRBD2	TRBV7-9	CASSPRLAVETQYF	TGTGCCAGCAGCCCGAGACTAGCAGTAGAGACCCAGTACTTC
once	TRBJ2-7	.	TRBV6-2/TRBV6-3	CASSYYNSYEQYF	TGTGCCAGCAGTTATTACAACTCCTACGAGCAGTACTTC
.	TRBJ1-2	.	TRBV12-3/TRBV12-4	CASSSPANYGYTF	TGTGCCAGCAGTTCCCCGGCTAACTATGGCTACACCTTC
few	TRBJ2-4	TRBD1	TRBV5-1	CASSRDRDVDIQYF	TGCGCCAGCAGCCGGGACAGGGATGTTGACATTCAGTACTTC
.	TRBJ2-3	.	TRBV24-1	CATSVTASSGTDTQYF	TGTGCCACCAGTGTGACGGCTTCTTCGGGCACAGATACGCAGTATTTT
few	TRBJ2-3	TRBD2	TRBV4-2	CASSQDPAGESTDTQYF	TGTGCCAGCAGCCAAGATCCGGCGGGGGAGAGCACAGATACGCAGTATTTT
.	TRBJ1-4	.	TRBV9	CASSAGAGKGEKLFF	TGTGCCAGCAGCGCCGGGGCAGGGAAAGGCGAAAAACTGTTTTTT
.	TRBJ2-3	TRBD2	TRBV20-1	CSARGSGSADTQYF	TGCAGTGCTAGGGGGAGCGGGAGTGCAGATACGCAGTATTTT
.	TRBJ2-1	.	TRBV3-1	CASSQGTPIGNEQFF	TGTGCCAGCAGCCAGGGGACTCCCATAGGCAATGAGCAGTTCTTC
few	TRBJ1-1	.	TRBV5-1	CASSPGLTGSMNTEAFF	TGCGCCAGCAGCCCAGGGCTGACAGGAAGCATGAACACTGAAGCTTTCTTT